Presented here are 13 T cell receptor beta chains from one specimen sequenced in a study of Graves' ophthalmopathy and Graves' hyperthyroidism. Investigators amplified TCR beta CDR3 regions from RNA transcripts. A first-round RT-PCR used HTBI primers, followed by a second-round multiplex PCR. TCRdb used MiXCR to reprocess the multiplex PCR reads, holding one entry per CDR3 protein. The sample carries 1 million to 1.3 million distinct CDR3 sequences, approximately 35% recorded once. Source material: peripheral blood or thyroid tissue (not recorded which). These receptor sequences come from an adult man with Graves' hyperthyroidism.

V gene TRBV7-2 combines with J gene TRBJ1-3; D is ambiguous. With 3 bases removed from V and 4 bases from J, the gap between germline ends came to 16 bases. This CDR3 spans 16 amino acids. CDR1 and CDR2 from the germline V gene are SGHTA and FQGNSA. The chain's CDR3 is CASSFTEPRAGNTIYF. CDR3 coding DNA: TGTGCCAGCAGCTTTACGGAGCCGAGGGCAGGAAACACCATATATTTT. Together with reference TRBV7-2 and TRBJ1-3, the CDR3 gives the full variable domain: GAGVSQSPSNKVTEKGKDVELRCDPISGHTALYWYRQSLGQGLEFLIYFQGNSAPDKSGLPSDRFSAERTGGSVSTLTIQRTQQEDSAVYLCASSFTEPRAGNTIYFGEGSWLTVV.

This clonotype was counted between two and nine times. The J gene is TRBJ1-6, the V gene TRBV5-1; D is ambiguous. CDR1 is SGHRS and CDR2 is YFSETQ in the germline V gene. The CDR3 is 15 amino acids. V was clipped by 0 bases and J by 13 bases, with 17 bases between them. The CDR3 sequence is CASSLVAPGDGPLHF. The CDR3 bases are TGCGCCAGCAGCTTGGTCGCCCCGGGAGATGGGCCCCTCCACTTT.

V is TRBV7-9 and J is TRBJ1-4, with no clear D. Germline loops: CDR1 SEHNR, CDR2 FQNEAQ (reference sequence). This CDR3 comprises 14 residues. V gave up 6 bases and J gave up 7 bases, with 15 bases separating them. CDR3 DNA sequence: TGTGCCAGCAGTTTGGGTGGTATTTCTGAAAAACTGTTTTTT. This encodes CASSLGGISEKLFF.

This clonotype was recorded at least ten times. The chain carries TRBV15 and TRBJ1-4, with TRBD1 matching 8 bases. Germline CDR1 and CDR2: LNHNV and YYDKDF (reference sequence). This CDR3 comprises 15 residues. Unmatched junction bases numbered 8, after V lost 3 bases and J lost 8 bases. The CDR3 DNA follows: TGTGCCACCAGCAGGACCCGACAGGGGATGGAAAAACTGTTTTTT. This sequence encodes CATSRTRQGMEKLFF.

The V call is TRBV5-1, the J call TRBJ1-6; D gene ambiguous. The germline CDR1 and CDR2 sequences are SGHRS and YFSETQ. This CDR3 has 15 amino acids. V gave up 5 bases and J gave up 1 base, with 10 bases separating them. CDR3 nucleotides: TGCGCCAGCAGACTGGTGGGTTCCTATAATTCACCCCTCCACTTT. As protein: CASRLVGSYNSPLHF.

This clonotype has only a few counts. This chain uses TRBV2 with TRBJ1-1; D might be TRBD1 (5 bases). This CDR3 has 13 amino acids. The V gene's germline CDR1 is SNHLY and CDR2 FYNNEI. Trimming left V 7 bases short and J 4 bases short, with 13 bases between. CDR3 in amino acids: CASTKGSSTEAFF. The CDR3, as DNA: TGTGCCAGCACAAAGGGGTCGAGCACTGAAGCTTTCTTT.

This clonotype has a handful of counts. CDR3 DNA: TGTGCCAGCAGCTTAACCCCCCGGGGGCAGGGAGGACTCATGAACACTGAAGCTTTCTTT. Translation gives CASSLTPRGQGGLMNTEAFF. The chain recombines TRBV7-6 with TRBJ1-1; D is possibly TRBD1 (6 bases). V lost 2 bases and J lost 0, with 25 bases in between. Germline lookup yields CDR1 SGHVS and CDR2 FNYEAQ. The CDR3 has 20 residues.

This clonotype was seen only a few times. Being one base from a much bigger clone, this may be a read error. Here the CDR3 omits its conserved ending phenylalanine or tryptophan, so a read error is the likely source. This rearrangement joins TRBV2 to TRBJ1-2, with D perhaps matching TRBD1 (5 bases). In germline, CDR1 is SNHLY, CDR2 FYNNEI. Trimming removed 5 bases from V and 7 bases from J, with 14 bases in between. This CDR3 has 13 amino acids. This CDR3 reads CASSSKGGGGYTL. CDR3 bases: TGTGCCAGCAGTTCGAAGGGTGGGGGTGGCTACACCCTC.

Turning to this clonotype: The CDR3 carries no conserved terminal phenylalanine or tryptophan, so it likely arises from a read error. No DNA is shown, since the ends of the CDR3 on it are uncertain; the CDR3 is the one TCRdb lists. The J gene is TRBJ2-7, the V gene TRBV7-8; no check of the table's D call, TRBD1, against the DNA was made. The CDR3 spans 9 amino acids, including both terminal residues. Germline V CDR1 and CDR2: SGHVS, FQNEAQ. The CDR3 here is CASSLRLGT.

In the case of this clonotype: The junction differs from germline at one of its ends, possibly a read error. This chain uses TRBV10-3 with TRBJ1-4; D ambiguous. This CDR3 region has 12 residues. Germline V gives CDR1 ENHRY, CDR2 SYGVKD. CDR3 DNA sequence: TGTGCCAGCAGCCCACTTGAGGAAACACTGTTTTTT. It yields the protein CASSPLEETLFF.

The rearrangement links TRBV29-1 to TRBJ2-7, with 12 nucleotides matching TRBD2. Per the germline V gene, CDR1 is SQVTM and CDR2 is ANQGSEA. This CDR3 spans 15 amino acids. With 6 bases clipped from V and 7 bases from J, the junction kept 13 bases outside the gene matches. In nucleotides, the CDR3 is TGCAGCGTGGCGGGACTAGCGGGTAGGCTGGGTGAGCAGTACTTC. Its protein product is CSVAGLAGRLGEQYF.

This clonotype was found a few times. The gene calls are TRBV5-1 and TRBJ1-2, with 11 bases identical to TRBD1. The V segment lost 4 bases and the J segment 8 bases; nucleotides outside the gene matches: 10. This CDR3 has 15 residues. In germline, CDR1 is SGHRS, CDR2 YFSETQ. This chain's CDR3 is CASSPTPGTGGGYTF. The CDR3 nucleotides are TGCGCCAGCAGCCCCACCCCCGGGACAGGGGGAGGCTACACCTTC.

The rearrangement uses TRBV10-3 and TRBJ2-3; 8 nucleotides match TRBD2. CDR1 and CDR2 (germline): ENHRY, SYGVKD. Germline trimming cut 2 bases from V and 2 bases from J; bases unmatched to any gene: 6. The CDR3 is made up of 16 amino acids. The CDR3 DNA follows: TGTGCCATCAGTGAGCGGGGGGGTCGAATCACAGATACGCAGTATTTT. Amino acids: CAISERGGRITDTQYF.